This TCR beta chain was identified during a study of T cells in Graves' hyperthyroidism and ophthalmopathy. Germline CDR1 SQVTM, CDR2 ANQGSEA. The CDR3 is 13 residues long. The trim removed 3 bases at V and 4 bases at J, leaving 2 bases unmatched. Regarding the study as a whole: Ophthalmopathy was separated from stable hyperthyroidism by a 13 V-J model.

Regarding this clonotype: As yet, its antigen is unknown.

TCR beta CDR3 region amplification was performed from RNA transcripts. The HTBI primer set was used in a first-round RT-PCR of the TCR CDR3. TCRdb analysed the multiplex PCR reads with MiXCR anew, one entry per CDR3 protein. Found here are fewer than 250,000 distinct CDR3 sequences, more than 20% of them singletons; the top ten hold roughly a third. The sequencing input was blood. The TCR originated in a middle-aged woman with Graves' ophthalmopathy. The chain couples TRBV29-1 to TRBJ2-5; 10 nucleotides line up with TRBD1. CDR3 DNA: TGCAGCGTTGATCGGGACAGGGGAGAGACCCAGTACTTC. Encoded protein: CSVDRDRGETQYF. Supplemented by reference TRBV29-1 and TRBJ2-5, the full variable domain reads SAVISQKPSRDICQRGTSLTIQCQVDSQVTMMFWYRQQPGQSLTLIATANQGSEATYESGFVIDKFPISRPNLTFSTLTVSNMSPEDSSIYLCSVDRDRGETQYFGPGTRLLVL.